This TCR beta chain was obtained from a study of OX40 agonist ivuxolimab in advanced cancers. Using immunoSEQ multiplex PCR, the repertoire was profiled, and TCRdb retains in-frame clones only, with some absent. The sample records about 48,000 clones, 75% to 85% being singletons. The CDR3 covers 16 residues. Per germline, CDR1 LNHDA and CDR2 SQIVND (reference sequence). The ends were cut back, 3 bases at V and 6 bases at J, with 18 bases in the middle. This clonotype originated in an adult with an advanced solid tumor such as melanoma, head and neck, liver or kidney cancer. The chain is built from TRBV19 and TRBJ1-5; no clear D gene. This material consisted of CD4+ or CD8+ T cells sorted from blood, taken in a trial of the OX40 agonist ivuxolimab. CDR3 loop: CASSIAKGIRGQPQHF. Written as DNA, the CDR3 is TGTGCCAGTAGTATTGCGAAGGGTATCCGAGGTCAGCCCCAGCATTTT.